The 18 T cell receptor beta chains listed next were all sequenced from one sample in a study of T cells after yellow fever vaccination. Each CDR3 protein gets one entry after TCRdb re-called the 5' RACE reads with MiXCR. Of some 670,000 distinct CDR3 sequences listed, 9% to 15% are singletons. The sequenced sample was PBMCs, obtained on the day of the yellow fever booster vaccination. The receptors shown here come from a man between 25 and 39 years old who received the YFV17D yellow fever vaccine.

This clonotype was picked up a small number of times. V usage is TRBV14 and J usage is TRBJ2-1; 11 positions match TRBD2. The V gene's germline CDR1 is SGHDN and CDR2 FVKESK. CDR3 length: 15 residues. J gave up 7 bases and V 5 bases, and 7 bases lay outside the gene matches. CDR3 sequence reads: CASSKTSGRVNEQFF. CDR3 nucleotide sequence: TGTGCCAGCAGCAAAACTAGCGGGAGAGTGAATGAGCAGTTCTTC.

This clonotype was detected only once. The chain is built from TRBV5-4 and TRBJ1-1; D uncertain. CDR1 is SGHNT and CDR2 is YYREEE in the germline V gene (reference sequence). The CDR3 is 14 amino acids. Trimming removed 0 bases at V and 2 bases at J, with 8 bases between. This CDR3 reads CASSLDRINTEAFF. CDR3 nucleotides: TGTGCCAGCAGCTTGGATAGGATCAACACTGAAGCTTTCTTT.

The chain couples TRBV7-3 to TRBJ2-1, with D perhaps TRBD2 (5 bases). The CDR3 is 13 amino acids. Germline-derived CDR1 and CDR2 are SGHTA and FQGTGA. Deletions cut 6 bases from V and 6 bases from J, with 12 bases between. Here the CDR3 reads CASSPGSANEQFF. The DNA of the CDR3 is TGTGCCAGCAGTCCGGGTAGCGCCAATGAGCAGTTCTTC.

The chain couples TRBV30 to TRBJ2-3, with 10 bases identical to TRBD2. Germline V gene sequence: CDR1 GTSNPN, CDR2 SVGIG (reference sequence). The CDR3 is 12 amino acids. The ends lost 5 bases at V and 7 bases at J; junction bases unmatched: 3. The CDR3 DNA reads as TGTGCCTGGGGGACTAGCGCTAATACGCAGTATTTT. Its protein is CAWGTSANTQYF.

This clonotype was observed a few times. The V call is TRBV28, the J call TRBJ1-1, with 8 bases identical to TRBD1. CDR3 size: 11 residues. In germline, CDR1 is MDHEN, CDR2 SYDVKM. V lost 5 bases to trimming and J lost 10 bases; unmatched junction nucleotides: 3. The CDR3 DNA follows: TGTGCCAGCAGTAGGACAGGGCGAGCTTTCTTT. It translates to CASSRTGRAFF.

This clonotype was observed many times. This chain joins TRBV5-6 and TRBJ1-5; D not certain. The CDR3 has 17 amino acids. Germline CDR1 reads SGHDT; CDR2 reads YYEEEE. Trimming took off 2 bases at V and 0 bases at J, with 15 bases between the two ends. CDR3 DNA sequence: TGTGCCAGCAGCTTTGGAATCTCGGGTAGTAGCAATCAGCCCCAGCATTTT. Its protein product is CASSFGISGSSNQPQHF.

There are a few counts of this clonotype. The chain combines TRBV5-1 with TRBJ1-3; D gene ambiguous. The V end was cut by 3 bases, the J end by 0 bases, with 7 bases between. The CDR3 is 14 residues long. Germline V gives CDR1 SGHRS, CDR2 YFSETQ. CDR3 residues: CASSSESSGNTIYF. The CDR3, as DNA: TGCGCCAGCAGCTCCGAGTCCTCTGGAAACACCATATATTTT.

This clonotype was counted between two and nine times. The chain employs TRBV29-1 and TRBJ2-7; TRBD2 aligns across 7 bases. The CDR3 has 14 amino acids. Germline lookup yields CDR1 SQVTM and CDR2 ANQGSEA. J was trimmed by 5 bases and V by 6 bases; bases with no gene match: 13. CDR3 region: CSVRMGEGRHEQYF. DNA for the CDR3: TGCAGCGTCCGCATGGGGGAGGGCCGCCACGAGCAGTACTTC.

This chain links TRBV12-5 with TRBJ2-2; 7 bases map to TRBD1. The J segment lost 6 bases and the V segment lost 3 bases, leaving 7 bases of the junction unmatched. CDR1 is LGHNT, CDR2 FRNRAP, per germline. The CDR3 is made up of 15 amino acids. The CDR3 region has the DNA TGTGCTAGTGGTTTAGATACAGGGGTCGCCGGGGAGCTGTTTTTT. This codes for CASGLDTGVAGELFF.

This clonotype was counted a few times. The chain is built from TRBV10-3 and TRBJ2-2, with 8 nucleotides matching TRBD1. The V gene's germline CDR1 is ENHRY and CDR2 SYGVKD. J was trimmed by 10 bases and V by 3 bases; bases with no gene match: 10. CDR3 length: 15 residues. The CDR3 DNA is TGTGCCATCAGTGAACGGACAGGGCAAGCAGAGGAGCTGTTTTTT. This encodes CAISERTGQAEELFF.

CDR3 coding DNA: TGTGCCAGCAGCTTTATACTGACAGGTCAAGAGACCCAGTACTTC. Translating gives CASSFILTGQETQYF. V and J are TRBV7-2 and TRBJ2-5, with D perhaps matching TRBD1 (6 bases). Trimming pared 3 bases from V and 2 bases from J, leaving 13 bases between. CDR3 length: 15 residues. Germline loops: CDR1 SGHTA, CDR2 FQGNSA.

This clonotype has only a few counts. The chain combines TRBV20-1 with TRBJ2-5; D call uncertain. Per the germline V gene, CDR1 is DFQATT and CDR2 is SNEGSKA (reference sequence). Trimming cost V 4 bases and J 5 bases, with 20 bases left between them. The CDR3 has 15 amino acids. CDR3 DNA sequence: TGCAGTGCTACCAGACCCTTACCGGGCGAGGAGACCCAGTACTTC. Its translation is CSATRPLPGEETQYF.

V gene TRBV19 combines with J gene TRBJ2-3, with D unclear. Germline V gives CDR1 LNHDA, CDR2 SQIVND (reference sequence). There are 15 residues in the CDR3. Trimming took off 1 base at V and 3 bases at J, with 11 bases between the two ends. The CDR3 sequence: CASSIGLGLTDTQYF. In DNA, the CDR3 is TGTGCCAGTAGTATAGGCCTAGGATTGACAGATACGCAGTATTTT. Full variable domain (rest looked up from reference TRBV19 and TRBJ2-3): DGGITQSPKYLFRKEGQNVTLSCEQNLNHDAMYWYRQDPGQGLRLIYYSQIVNDFQKGDIAEGYSVSREKKESFPLTVTSAQKNPTAFYLCASSIGLGLTDTQYFGPGTRLTVL.

The gene calls are TRBV29-1 and TRBJ2-1; no definite D call. The CDR3 has 14 amino acids. The V gene's germline CDR1 is SQVTM and CDR2 ANQGSEA. The V gene lost 3 bases and the J gene lost 0 bases, with 9 bases spanning the gap. As DNA, the CDR3 is TGCAGCGTTGATGACTTATACTCCTACAATGAGCAGTTCTTC. Residues: CSVDDLYSYNEQFF.

The rearrangement uses TRBV18 and TRBJ2-5, with 11 bases aligning to TRBD1. Per germline, CDR1 KGHSH and CDR2 LQKENI. V lost 5 bases to trimming and J lost 5 bases; unmatched junction nucleotides: 7. The CDR3 extends over 15 amino acids. CDR3 in amino acids: CASSTGQGARETQYF. The CDR3 region has the DNA TGTGCCAGCTCAACTGGACAGGGGGCGAGGGAGACCCAGTACTTC.

V and J are TRBV20-1 and TRBJ2-2; weak D call: TRBD1 (5 bases). Trimming took 3 bases from V and 1 from J, leaving 6 bases between them. Germline CDR1 and CDR2: DFQATT and SNEGSKA (reference sequence). The length of the CDR3 is 13 residues. CDR3 sequence reads: CSARDMNTGELFF. DNA of the CDR3: TGCAGTGCTAGGGACATGAACACCGGGGAGCTGTTTTTT.

This clonotype was detected ten times or more. The chain combines TRBV29-1 with TRBJ2-6; TRBD1 aligns across 9 bases. The germline V gene has CDR1 SQVTM and CDR2 ANQGSEA. The CDR3 extends over 17 amino acids. The ends lost 4 bases at V and 2 bases at J; junction bases unmatched: 9. The CDR3 coding sequence is TGCAGCGTTGCTCCGGGACAGGGATTAACTGGGGCCAACGTCCTGACTTTC. This codes for CSVAPGQGLTGANVLTF.

The chain uses TRBV28 and TRBJ1-1; 7 nucleotides align to TRBD1. This CDR3 is 14 amino acids long. Germline V lookup: CDR1 MDHEN, CDR2 SYDVKM. The J segment lost 1 base and the V segment lost 7 bases, leaving 6 bases of the junction unmatched. The DNA of the CDR3 is TGTGCCAGCACCTTGACAGGGTCGAACACTGAAGCTTTCTTT. Protein sequence: CASTLTGSNTEAFF.